This T cell receptor beta chain derives from a study of shared clonotypes between healthy human individuals. Terminally differentiated effector memory CD45RA+ cells were left out of the naive CD8 fraction, which was CD45RO-negative and positively selected for CCR7. Produced via immunoSEQ multiplex PCR; TCRdb's table is partial and in-frame only. The top ten clones hold 0.9% to 1.5% of a sample with 1.5 million to 2.5 million clones, roughly 94% of them seen once. This TCR derives from a man between 18 and 35 years old in good health. Sequenced input: naive CD8+ T cells sorted from blood.

CDR3 bases: TGTGCCAGCACATCCTCGGCTCTTTCAGGGGAGACCCAGTACTTC. Encoded protein: CASTSSALSGETQYF. This sequence joins TRBV27 and TRBJ2-5, with D perhaps TRBD1 (5 bases). This CDR3 region has 15 residues. In germline, CDR1 is MNHEY, CDR2 SMNVEV (reference sequence). V gave up 7 bases and J gave up 5 bases, with 20 bases separating them.